The rows below give T cell receptor beta chains drawn from one sample of a study of graft-versus-host responses after intestinal transplantation. Here immunoSEQ multiplex PCR was the method, and the copy in TCRdb shows in-frame clones only, minus some. The sample contains around 71,000 clones, approximately 93% of which appear only once. Their specific antigens are unknown. Sequences were derived from unstimulated CD8+ T cells sorted from spleen or lymph node cells, sampled before intestinal transplant. Every receptor here comes from a human donor who received an intestinal transplant. Both conserved end residues are part of each CDR3. The D gene is left open where the match is weak. Some rows mark clone size as missing; the rest say once, few, many or name a class of expanded clone.

j_call d_call v_call clone_size cdr3_aa cdr3_nt
TRBJ1-1 - TRBV13 - CASSLGVGTEAFF TGTGCCAGCAGCTTAGGCGTGGGTACTGAAGCTTTCTTT
TRBJ2-1 - TRBV27 - CASSHTAAYNEQFF TGTGCCAGCAGTCACACTGCCGCCTACAATGAGCAGTTCTTC
TRBJ2-5 - TRBV27 - CASSSRERAGQETQYF TGTGCCAGCAGTTCCCGGGAGCGGGCCGGCCAAGAGACCCAGTACTTC
TRBJ2-1 - TRBV5-1 - CASRTLPKNNEQFF TGCGCCAGCAGGACCCTGCCCAAAAACAATGAGCAGTTCTTC
TRBJ2-3 TRBD2 TRBV9 - CASSPTSGRFPWHTDTQYF TGTGCCAGCAGCCCAACTAGCGGGAGGTTCCCTTGGCACACAGATACGCAGTATTTT
TRBJ2-3 - TRBV7-2 - CASQRRATDTDTQYF TGTGCCAGCCAGAGACGAGCTACTGACACAGATACGCAGTATTTT
TRBJ2-2 TRBD2 TRBV9 - CASSVSQTSGRTPTGELFF TGTGCCAGCAGCGTTAGTCAGACTAGCGGCCGAACACCCACCGGGGAGCTGTTTTTT
TRBJ1-6 - TRBV2 - CASTLDKSSYNSPLHF TGTGCCAGCACCCTGGACAAGAGCTCCTATAATTCACCCCTCCACTTT
TRBJ2-7 - TRBV5-8 few CASSYAYEQYF TGTGCCAGCAGTTATGCCTACGAGCAGTACTTC
TRBJ1-2 TRBD1 TRBV5-1 - CASSPGQGIGGYTF TGCGCCAGCAGCCCGGGACAGGGAATAGGTGGCTACACCTTC
TRBJ1-2 TRBD1 TRBV11-2 - CASSFSRTGGMYGYTF TGTGCCAGCAGCTTTAGCCGGACAGGGGGCATGTATGGCTACACCTTC
TRBJ2-6 - TRBV4-1 - CASSSGGANVLTF TGCGCCAGCAGTTCTGGTGGGGCCAACGTCCTGACTTTC
TRBJ2-3 - TRBV11-2 - CASSGGNTQYF TGTGCCAGCAGCGGGGGGAATACGCAGTATTTT
TRBJ2-5 - TRBV30 - CAWSPASQETQYF TGTGCCTGGAGCCCGGCTAGCCAAGAGACCCAGTACTTC
TRBJ1-2 - TRBV9 - CASSPVHVHYGYTF TGTGCCAGCAGCCCCGTACACGTGCACTATGGCTACACCTTC
TRBJ2-6 - TRBV7-9 once CASSLISVVPSGANVLTF TGTGCCAGCAGCCTGATTTCGGTGGTACCCTCTGGGGCCAACGTCCTGACTTTC
TRBJ2-1 TRBD2 TRBV4-2 - CASSQMGTSGEAGNEQFF TGTGCCAGCAGCCAAATGGGGACTAGCGGGGAGGCGGGCAATGAGCAGTTCTTC
TRBJ2-2 TRBD2 TRBV15 - CATSREWAGGPGELFF TGTGCCACCAGCAGAGAGTGGGCGGGAGGCCCCGGGGAGCTGTTTTTT
TRBJ2-1 TRBD1 TRBV6-5 - CASSYGTVYNEQFF TGTGCCAGCAGTTACGGGACAGTGTACAATGAGCAGTTCTTC
TRBJ1-5 - TRBV11-3 - CASSFRFVSNQPQHF TGTGCCAGCAGCTTCCGGTTCGTTAGCAATCAGCCCCAGCATTTT
TRBJ2-3 TRBD2 TRBV7-6 - CASSLGTSGNFDTQYF TGTGCCAGCAGCTTGGGGACTAGCGGGAATTTTGATACGCAGTATTTT
TRBJ2-1 - TRBV10-1 - CASSQTRGYNEQFF TGCGCCAGCAGTCAGACAAGGGGCTACAATGAGCAGTTCTTC
TRBJ2-1 TRBD2 TRBV7-2 - CASSFGTSPFF TGTGCCAGCAGCTTTGGGACTAGCCCGTTCTTC
TRBJ1-1 - TRBV2 - CASSELPGSNTEAFF TGTGCCAGCAGTGAATTGCCGGGAAGTAACACTGAAGCTTTCTTT
TRBJ1-1 - TRBV13 - CASSLLRNTEAFF TGTGCCAGCAGCTTACTTCGGAACACTGAAGCTTTCTTT
TRBJ2-1 TRBD2 TRBV7-8 once CASSAGLAGNYNEQFF TGTGCCAGCAGCGCGGGACTAGCGGGAAACTACAATGAGCAGTTCTTC
TRBJ2-7 TRBD1 TRBV5-1 - CASSWTGSYEQYF TGCGCCAGCAGCTGGACAGGCTCCTACGAGCAGTACTTC
TRBJ1-1 - TRBV27 - CASSLAATGSGPLGAFF TGTGCCAGCAGTTTAGCGGCCACAGGTTCGGGCCCCCTGGGGGCTTTCTTT
TRBJ2-3 - TRBV2 - CASSSQPGLKGPDTQYF TGTGCCAGCAGTTCTCAACCGGGACTTAAAGGTCCAGATACGCAGTATTTT
TRBJ1-2 - TRBV29-1 - CSVDYYGYTF TGCAGCGTTGATTACTATGGCTACACCTTC
TRBJ2-5 TRBD2 TRBV28 - CASSPEAGVETQYF TGTGCCAGCAGTCCCGAGGCGGGAGTGGAGACCCAGTACTTC
TRBJ1-3 - TRBV28 - CASSVTGSGNTIYF TGTGCCAGCAGTGTTACCGGGTCTGGAAACACCATATATTTT
TRBJ2-3 TRBD1 TRBV7-6 once CASSSGQGGITDTQYF TGTGCCAGCAGCTCCGGACAGGGAGGTATCACAGATACGCAGTATTTT
TRBJ2-7 - TRBV29-1 once CSVGSNEMRQYF TGCAGCGTTGGCTCTAACGAGATGCGGCAGTACTTC
TRBJ2-2 TRBD2 TRBV27 - CASSPPSGRRPGELFF TGTGCCAGCAGTCCTCCAAGCGGGAGGAGGCCCGGGGAGCTGTTTTTT
TRBJ1-5 TRBD1 TRBV30 - CAWSGRTGAFNQPQHF TGTGCCTGGAGTGGGAGGACAGGGGCCTTCAATCAGCCCCAGCATTTT
TRBJ1-1 TRBD1 TRBV9 - CASSGGDVGQDYRENTEAFF TGTGCCAGCAGCGGCGGGGACGTGGGACAGGACTACAGGGAGAACACTGAAGCTTTCTTT
TRBJ2-7 - TRBV19 - CASSLSGTAAYEQYF TGTGCCAGTAGCCTTTCCGGGACGGCGGCCTACGAGCAGTACTTC
TRBJ2-1 - TRBV11-2 - CASSLGLSGPNYNEQFF TGTGCCAGCAGCTTAGGACTTTCGGGCCCTAACTACAATGAGCAGTTCTTC
TRBJ2-7 - TRBV9 - CASSSFQGMDYEQYF TGTGCCAGCAGCTCTTTTCAGGGGATGGACTACGAGCAGTACTTC
TRBJ2-1 - TRBV10-2 - CASSFPGEAYNEQFF TGCGCCAGCAGTTTCCCAGGGGAGGCCTACAATGAGCAGTTCTTC
TRBJ2-1 - TRBV6-1 - CASSEWGVGEPYNEQFF TGTGCCAGCAGTGAATGGGGGGTGGGGGAACCCTACAATGAGCAGTTCTTC
TRBJ2-5 TRBD1 TRBV5-1 - CASSLGQGLETQYF TGCGCCAGCAGCTTGGGACAGGGCCTAGAGACCCAGTACTTC
TRBJ1-2 - TRBV27 - CASSLSSGNRAYGYTF TGTGCCAGCAGTTTATCGTCCGGGAATAGAGCGTATGGCTACACCTTC
TRBJ2-5 - TRBV27 - CASRRTITRQTQYF TGTGCCAGCAGGCGGACTATTACCCGCCAGACCCAGTACTTC